This entry lists 25 T cell receptor beta chains sequenced from one sample in a study of blood T cell repertoires in COVID-19. Sequenced by immunoSEQ multiplex PCR; TCRdb stores in-frame clones only, minus some. The sample records around 310,000 clones, around 89% being singletons. Sequencing was performed on peripheral blood. The source of these receptors is a woman aged 40 to 50 with COVID-19, enrolled during active disease.

The chain is built from TRBV18 and TRBJ2-4; maybe TRBD2 (6 bases). The CDR3 loop spans 14 amino acids. The germline CDR1 and CDR2 sequences are KGHSH and LQKENI. V dropped 2 bases and J dropped 6 bases, with 11 bases sitting between them. The CDR3 nucleotides read TGTGCCAGCTCACCAGTCCAGGGAGGAAACATTCAGTACTTC. Translated: CASSPVQGGNIQYF. The full variable domain, with the rest looked up from reference TRBV18 and TRBJ2-4, is NAGVMQNPRHLVRRRGQEARLRCSPMKGHSHVYWYRQLPEEGLKFMVYLQKENIIDESGMPKERFSAEFPKEGPSILRIQQVVRGDSAAYFCASSPVQGGNIQYFGAGTRLSVL.

V usage is TRBV6-2 or TRBV6-3 and J usage is TRBJ2-1, with 8 positions matching TRBD1. The length of the CDR3 is 20 residues. V lost 1 base to trimming and J lost 1 base; unmatched junction nucleotides: 15. CDR1 is MNHEY and CDR2 is SVGEGT in the germline V gene. The chain's CDR3 is CASSYLQGGSLSESYNEQFF. For the CDR3, the DNA is TGTGCCAGCAGTTACTTACAGGGGGGATCTCTATCAGAGTCCTACAATGAGCAGTTCTTC.

This clone has just a few counts. The V gene is TRBV19, the J gene TRBJ2-2; tentatively, D is TRBD2 (5 bases). V gave up 6 bases and J gave up 0 bases, with 23 bases separating them. The CDR3 consists of 19 residues. The germline CDR1 and CDR2 sequences are LNHDA and SQIVND (reference sequence). The CDR3 spells CASRRGLLTQRANTGELFF. As DNA, the CDR3 is TGTGCCAGTAGACGAGGACTCCTGACCCAACGCGCGAACACCGGGGAGCTGTTTTTT.

The chain couples TRBV27 to TRBJ1-2, with D hard to call. Trimming stripped 5 bases from V and 4 bases from J, with 20 bases between. The CDR3 contains 16 residues. CDR1 is MNHEY and CDR2 is SMNVEV in the germline V gene (reference sequence). CDR3 in DNA: TGTGCCAGCAGTGCATCACTAACGAGGGATTTCTATGGCTACACCTTC. It specifies CASSASLTRDFYGYTF.

The DNA of the CDR3 is TGTGCCAGTAGTGAGCGGGTTCATAGCAATCAGCCCCAGCATTTT. The encoded protein is CASSERVHSNQPQHF. The chain combines TRBV19 with TRBJ1-5; no definite D call. The CDR3 spans 15 residues. The ends were cut back, 5 bases at V and 0 bases at J, with 11 bases in the middle. Germline lookup yields CDR1 LNHDA and CDR2 SQIVND (reference sequence).

V usage is TRBV19 and J usage is TRBJ1-2; perhaps TRBD1 as D (5 bases). The V end lost 5 bases, the J end lost 2 bases, and 12 bases lay between the germline ends. The CDR3 contains 14 residues. Germline CDR1 reads LNHDA; CDR2 reads SQIVND (reference sequence). The CDR3 loop reads CASSWRGPNYGYTF. DNA for the CDR3: TGTGCCAGTAGTTGGCGGGGACCCAACTATGGCTACACCTTC.

This chain connects TRBV4-1 to TRBJ2-1; 8 bases map to TRBD2. CDR3 size: 16 residues. Germline V CDR1 and CDR2: MGHRA, YSYEKL. V was clipped by 2 bases and J by 5 bases; unmatched bases: 8. The CDR3 here is CASSQSIALADNEQFF. DNA for the CDR3: TGCGCCAGCAGCCAAAGTATTGCACTAGCGGACAATGAGCAGTTCTTC.

This clone was recorded a few times. The gene calls are TRBV28 and TRBJ1-1; TRBD1 matches 9 bases. Germline-derived CDR1 and CDR2 are MDHEN and SYDVKM. Trimming at V came to 8 bases and at J to 5 bases, leaving 9 bases not matched to a gene. The CDR3 loop spans 14 amino acids. The CDR3 is CASGPGQGWTEAFF. CDR3 bases: TGTGCCAGCGGACCGGGACAGGGATGGACTGAAGCTTTCTTT.

The genes are TRBV19 and TRBJ2-7; D gene unclear. This CDR3 has 14 residues. Trimming pared 8 bases from V and 0 bases from J, leaving 14 bases between. Germline CDR1 reads LNHDA; CDR2 reads SQIVND (reference sequence). The CDR3, as DNA: TGTGCCAGTTCAGACCCTAGAAGCTCCTACGAGCAGTACTTC. This codes for CASSDPRSSYEQYF.

This clone was recorded only once. The chain carries TRBV6-2 or TRBV6-3 and TRBJ1-2, with D possibly matching TRBD1 (6 bases). The CDR3 spans 13 residues. Trimming cost V 2 bases and J 6 bases, with 10 bases left between them. Germline CDR1 MNHEY, CDR2 SVGEGT. CDR3 sequence: CASSYGQLDGYTF. The CDR3 bases are TGTGCCAGCAGTTACGGACAGCTCGATGGCTACACCTTC.

In its sample, this clone was seen once. The chain is built from TRBV7-2 and TRBJ1-6; D is perhaps TRBD1 (6 bases). The CDR3 has 15 amino acids. The germline V and J ends were trimmed by 4 bases and 5 bases, with 12 bases remaining between them. From germline, CDR1 is SGHTA and CDR2 FQGNSA. The CDR3 protein is CASSSQGRDNSPLHF. The CDR3 nucleotides read TGTGCCAGCAGCTCACAGGGACGGGATAATTCACCCCTCCACTTT.

For this clone: Other nucleotide sequences from this sample produce the same CDR3. V gene TRBV27 combines with J gene TRBJ1-6, with D perhaps matching TRBD1 (6 bases). The CDR3 has 13 residues. CDR1 is MNHEY, CDR2 SMNVEV, per germline (reference sequence). V shed 4 bases and J shed 10 bases, with 11 bases lying between them. CDR3 bases: TGTGCCAGCAGTTCAGACAGGAACTCACCCCTCCACTTT. It encodes CASSSDRNSPLHF.

This rearrangement joins TRBV19 to TRBJ2-3; 7 bases match TRBD2. In germline, CDR1 is LNHDA, CDR2 SQIVND (reference sequence). The V gene end was trimmed by 2 bases and the J gene end by 2 bases; junction bases not matched to a gene: 4. The CDR3 extends over 15 amino acids. DNA of the CDR3: TGTGCCAGTAGTATAAGCGCGGGGGACACAGATACGCAGTATTTT. This translates into CASSISAGDTDTQYF. The whole variable domain, remainder taken from reference TRBV19 and TRBJ2-3, is DGGITQSPKYLFRKEGQNVTLSCEQNLNHDAMYWYRQDPGQGLRLIYYSQIVNDFQKGDIAEGYSVSREKKESFPLTVTSAQKNPTAFYLCASSISAGDTDTQYFGPGTRLTVL.

J is TRBJ2-2 and V is TRBV7-8; no reliable D call. The CDR3 runs 12 residues. V was clipped by 1 base and J by 7 bases, with 4 bases between them. The germline gives CDR1 SGHVS, CDR2 FQNEAQ. This chain's CDR3 is CASSLDIGELFF. DNA for the CDR3: TGTGCCAGCAGCTTAGATATCGGGGAGCTGTTTTTT.

The chain is built from TRBV30 and TRBJ2-5; maybe TRBD1 (6 bases). The V gene's germline CDR1 is GTSNPN and CDR2 SVGIG (reference sequence). The V and J ends lost 2 bases and 1 base respectively, with 8 bases between them. The CDR3 extends over 13 amino acids. Written as DNA, the CDR3 is TGTGCCTGGAGTCCAGGGGTCCAAGAGACCCAGTACTTC. This encodes CAWSPGVQETQYF. The full variable domain, in which reference TRBV30 and TRBJ2-5 provide the parts outside the CDR3, is SQTIHQWPATLVQPVGSPLSLECTVEGTSNPNLYWYRQAAGRGLQLLFYSVGIGQISSEVPQNLSASRPQDRQFILSSKKLLLSDSGFYLCAWSPGVQETQYFGPGTRLLVL.

The V and J genes are TRBV18 and TRBJ2-3; 7 bases match TRBD2. CDR1 and CDR2 (germline): KGHSH, LQKENI. The CDR3 spans 16 residues. V trimming: 7 bases; J trimming: 4 bases; junction bases outside the gene matches: 14. CDR3 DNA: TGTGCCAGCTTCGAGAAGCTAGCGGTCCAAGCAGATACGCAGTATTTT. Its protein is CASFEKLAVQADTQYF. Looking up the rest from reference TRBV18 and TRBJ2-3 gives the full variable domain: NAGVMQNPRHLVRRRGQEARLRCSPMKGHSHVYWYRQLPEEGLKFMVYLQKENIIDESGMPKERFSAEFPKEGPSILRIQQVVRGDSAAYFCASFEKLAVQADTQYFGPGTRLTVL.

The gene calls are TRBV3-1 (or the pseudogene TRBV3-2) and TRBJ2-7, with 7 nucleotides matching TRBD1. The CDR3 length is 18 residues. The ends lost 1 base at V and 3 bases at J; junction bases unmatched: 15. Looked up from germline, CDR1 is LGHDT and CDR2 is YNNKEL (reference sequence). The CDR3, as DNA: TGTGCCAGCAGCCAAGGGGGACCGTTCCGCGACAGGGTCTACGAGCAGTACTTC. Its translation: CASSQGGPFRDRVYEQYF.

The V call is TRBV7-3, the J call TRBJ2-1, with 7 bases aligning to TRBD2. The length of the CDR3 is 15 residues. Germline-derived CDR1 and CDR2 are SGHTA and FQGTGA. Trimming took 2 bases from V and 5 from J; bases not matched to a gene: 6. CDR3 DNA sequence: TGTGCCAGCAGCTTATGGGCTAGCGGTAACAATGAGCAGTTCTTC. Amino acids: CASSLWASGNNEQFF.

The chain combines TRBV19 with TRBJ1-2; the match to TRBD1 covers 8 bases. Germline-derived CDR1 and CDR2 are LNHDA and SQIVND (reference sequence). Trimming removed 7 bases from V and 2 bases from J; junction bases left unmatched: 9. This CDR3 spans 15 amino acids. The CDR3 DNA reads TGTGCCAGTAAGACAGGGGCTCTCGTGAACTATGGCTACACCTTC. Translation gives CASKTGALVNYGYTF.

Comments on this clone: The sample holds other DNA sequences that translate to the same CDR3. This chain uses TRBV9 with TRBJ2-1, with TRBD2 identical over 9 bases. The ends lost 3 bases at V and 1 base at J; junction bases unmatched: 2. Germline CDR1 is SGDLS and CDR2 is YYNGEE. CDR3 size: 15 residues. The CDR3 nucleotides are TGTGCCAGCAGCGGAACTAGCGGGTCCTACAATGAGCAGTTCTTC. It codes for CASSGTSGSYNEQFF.

Details on this clone: The junction differs from germline at one of its ends, possibly a read error. The V call is TRBV11-2, the J call TRBJ1-4; D is perhaps TRBD1 (5 bases). The CDR3 covers 17 residues. Germline V gene sequence: CDR1 SGHAT, CDR2 FQNNGV. The CDR3 sequence is CASSPPPGIPTNENLFF. The CDR3 DNA reads TGTGCCAGCAGCCCGCCACCAGGGATACCAACTAATGAAAACCTGTTTTTT.

This chain uses TRBV6-2 or TRBV6-3 with TRBJ2-7; possibly TRBD1 for D (7 bases). There are 15 residues in the CDR3. Trimming removed 0 bases from V and 1 base from J, with 10 bases in between. Germline V gene sequence: CDR1 MNHEY, CDR2 SVGEGT. CDR3 DNA: TGTGCCAGCAGTTACTCGGGGGGACAGTCCTACGAGCAGTACTTC. Amino acid sequence: CASSYSGGQSYEQYF.

The gene calls are TRBV7-3 and TRBJ2-3; 8 nucleotides line up with TRBD2. V gave up 2 bases and J gave up 2 bases; unmatched junction bases: 3. Germline V gene data show CDR1 as SGHTA and CDR2 as FQGTGA. The CDR3 has 15 residues. The CDR3 nucleotides read TGTGCCAGCAGCTTAGGGGGACTAGTCACAGATACGCAGTATTTT. Amino acids: CASSLGGLVTDTQYF.

This chain links TRBV19 with TRBJ2-7; D perhaps matches TRBD1 (6 bases). The CDR3 contains 15 residues. Trimming cost V 6 bases and J 5 bases, with 20 bases left between them. From germline, CDR1 is LNHDA and CDR2 SQIVND (reference sequence). The CDR3 sequence is CASRDTGIARDEQYF. DNA for the CDR3: TGTGCCAGTAGGGATACAGGGATTGCCAGGGACGAGCAGTACTTC.

The J gene is TRBJ2-3, the V gene TRBV27; D is ambiguous. Germline V gives CDR1 MNHEY, CDR2 SMNVEV (reference sequence). Trimming cost V 3 bases and J 3 bases, with 7 bases left between them. This CDR3 region has 13 residues. The CDR3 nucleotides read TGTGCCAGCAGTTTTTCCTTTACAGATACGCAGTATTTT. Protein product: CASSFSFTDTQYF.